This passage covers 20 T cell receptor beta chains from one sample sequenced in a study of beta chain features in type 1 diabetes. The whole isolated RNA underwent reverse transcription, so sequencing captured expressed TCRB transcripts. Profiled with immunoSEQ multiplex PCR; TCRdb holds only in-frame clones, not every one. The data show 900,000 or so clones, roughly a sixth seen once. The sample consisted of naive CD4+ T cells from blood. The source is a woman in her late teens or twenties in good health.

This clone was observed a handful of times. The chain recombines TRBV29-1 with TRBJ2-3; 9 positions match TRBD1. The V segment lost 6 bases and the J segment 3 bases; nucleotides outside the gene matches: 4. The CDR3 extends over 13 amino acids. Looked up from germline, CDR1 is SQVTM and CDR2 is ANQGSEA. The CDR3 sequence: CSVTGGSTDTQYF. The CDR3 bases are TGCAGCGTGACAGGGGGTTCGACAGATACGCAGTATTTT.

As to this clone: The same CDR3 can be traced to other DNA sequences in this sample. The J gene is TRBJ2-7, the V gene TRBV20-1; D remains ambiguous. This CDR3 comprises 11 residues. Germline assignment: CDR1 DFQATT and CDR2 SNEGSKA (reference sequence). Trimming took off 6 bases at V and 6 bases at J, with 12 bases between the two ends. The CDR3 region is CSAPAPGEQYF. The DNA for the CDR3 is TGCAGTGCGCCGGCCCCGGGCGAGCAGTACTTC.

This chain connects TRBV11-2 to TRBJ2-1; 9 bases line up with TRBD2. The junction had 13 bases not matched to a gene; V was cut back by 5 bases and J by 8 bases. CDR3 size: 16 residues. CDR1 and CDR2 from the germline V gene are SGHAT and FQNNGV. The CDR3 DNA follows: TGTGCCAGCAGCATCTCTTTAGCGGGAGCTTGGGATGAGCAGTTCTTC. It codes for CASSISLAGAWDEQFF.

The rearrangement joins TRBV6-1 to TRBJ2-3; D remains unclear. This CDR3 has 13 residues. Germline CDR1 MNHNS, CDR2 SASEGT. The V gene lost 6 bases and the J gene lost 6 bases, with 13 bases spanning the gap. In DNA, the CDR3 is TGTGCCAGCAGCTACCGAAGGTCCGATACGCAGTATTTT. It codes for CASSYRRSDTQYF.

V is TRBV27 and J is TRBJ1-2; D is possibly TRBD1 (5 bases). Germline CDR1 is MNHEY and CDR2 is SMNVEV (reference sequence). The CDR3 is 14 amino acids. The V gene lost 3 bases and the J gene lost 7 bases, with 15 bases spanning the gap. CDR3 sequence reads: CASSFLGEVFGYTF. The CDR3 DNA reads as TGTGCCAGCAGTTTTTTAGGGGAAGTCTTTGGCTACACCTTC.

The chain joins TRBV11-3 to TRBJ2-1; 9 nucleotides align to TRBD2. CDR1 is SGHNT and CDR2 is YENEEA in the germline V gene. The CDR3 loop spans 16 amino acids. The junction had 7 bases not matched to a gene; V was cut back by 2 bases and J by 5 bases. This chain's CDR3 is CASSLNSGRDHNEQFF. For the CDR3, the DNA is TGTGCCAGCAGCTTAAATAGCGGGAGAGACCACAATGAGCAGTTCTTC.

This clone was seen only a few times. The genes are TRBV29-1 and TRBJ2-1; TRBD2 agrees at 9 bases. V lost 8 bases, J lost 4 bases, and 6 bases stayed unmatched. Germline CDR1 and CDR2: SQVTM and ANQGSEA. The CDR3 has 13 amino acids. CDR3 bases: TGCAGCTGGAGCGGGGGGATATACAATGAGCAGTTCTTC. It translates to CSWSGGIYNEQFF.

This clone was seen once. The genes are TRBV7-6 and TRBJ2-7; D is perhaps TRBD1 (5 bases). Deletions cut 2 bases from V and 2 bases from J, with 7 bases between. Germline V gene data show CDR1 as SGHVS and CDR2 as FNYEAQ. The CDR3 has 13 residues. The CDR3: CASSLQTAYEQYF. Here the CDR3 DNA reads TGTGCCAGCAGCTTACAGACAGCCTACGAGCAGTACTTC.

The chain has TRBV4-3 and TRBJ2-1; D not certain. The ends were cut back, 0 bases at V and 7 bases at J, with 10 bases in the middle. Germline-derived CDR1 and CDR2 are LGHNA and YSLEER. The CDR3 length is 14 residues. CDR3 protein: CASSQDFFKNEQFF. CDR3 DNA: TGCGCCAGCAGCCAAGATTTTTTTAAGAATGAGCAGTTCTTC.

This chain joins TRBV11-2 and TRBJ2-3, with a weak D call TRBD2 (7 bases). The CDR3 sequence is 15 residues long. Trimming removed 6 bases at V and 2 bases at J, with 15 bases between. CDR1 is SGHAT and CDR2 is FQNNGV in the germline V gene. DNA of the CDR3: TGTGCCAGCAGACCGGCGGGGGCGGCCACAGATACGCAGTATTTT. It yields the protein CASRPAGAATDTQYF.

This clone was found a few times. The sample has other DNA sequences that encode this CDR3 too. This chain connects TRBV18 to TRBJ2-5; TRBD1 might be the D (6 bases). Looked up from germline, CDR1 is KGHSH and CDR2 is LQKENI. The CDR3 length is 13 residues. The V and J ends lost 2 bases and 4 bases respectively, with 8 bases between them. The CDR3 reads CASSPGGRETQYF. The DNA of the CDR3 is TGTGCCAGCTCACCAGGGGGCCGAGAGACCCAGTACTTC.

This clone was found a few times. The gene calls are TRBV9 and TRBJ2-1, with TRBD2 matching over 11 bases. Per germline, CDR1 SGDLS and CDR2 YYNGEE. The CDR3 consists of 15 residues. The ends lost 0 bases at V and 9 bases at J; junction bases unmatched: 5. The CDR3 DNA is TGTGCCAGCAGCGTAGCTCCGGGACTAGCGGTTGAGCAGTTCTTC. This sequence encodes CASSVAPGLAVEQFF.

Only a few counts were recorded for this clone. CDR3 residues: CASSSRTSGKLSYNEQFF. For the CDR3, the DNA is TGTGCCAGCAGCTCCCGGACTAGCGGGAAACTCTCCTACAATGAGCAGTTCTTC. V gene TRBV11-1 combines with J gene TRBJ2-1; the match to TRBD2 covers 12 bases. J lost 0 bases, V lost 4 bases, and 7 bases had no gene match. Germline-derived CDR1 and CDR2 are SGHAT and FQDESV (reference sequence). The CDR3 is 18 residues long.

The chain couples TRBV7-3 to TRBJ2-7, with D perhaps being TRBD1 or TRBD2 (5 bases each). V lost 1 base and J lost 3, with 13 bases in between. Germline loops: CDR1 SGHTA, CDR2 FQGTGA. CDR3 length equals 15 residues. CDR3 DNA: TGTGCCAGCAGCTTAAACCCGGGACGAGTCTACGAGCAGTACTTC. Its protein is CASSLNPGRVYEQYF. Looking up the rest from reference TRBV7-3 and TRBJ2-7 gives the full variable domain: GAGVSQTPSNKVTEKGKYVELRCDPISGHTALYWYRQSLGQGPEFLIYFQGTGAADDSGLPNDRFFAVRPEGSVSTLKIQRTERGDSAVYLCASSLNPGRVYEQYFGPGTRLTVT.

The CDR3 region is CASSLVGGSDEQYF. In DNA form, the CDR3 reads TGTGCCAGCAGCTTAGTGGGAGGGAGCGACGAGCAGTACTTC. This chain connects TRBV7-2 to TRBJ2-7, with 7 nucleotides matching TRBD2. V lost 1 base to trimming and J lost 5 bases; unmatched junction nucleotides: 5. The CDR3 runs to 14 residues. Germline CDR1 SGHTA, CDR2 FQGNSA.

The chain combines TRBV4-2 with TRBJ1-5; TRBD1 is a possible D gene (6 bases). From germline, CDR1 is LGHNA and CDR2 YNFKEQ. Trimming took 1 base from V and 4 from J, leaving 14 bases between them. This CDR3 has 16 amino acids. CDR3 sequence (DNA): TGTGCCAGCAGCCAAGTCGACGGGGGCTTGAATCAGCCCCAGCATTTT. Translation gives CASSQVDGGLNQPQHF.

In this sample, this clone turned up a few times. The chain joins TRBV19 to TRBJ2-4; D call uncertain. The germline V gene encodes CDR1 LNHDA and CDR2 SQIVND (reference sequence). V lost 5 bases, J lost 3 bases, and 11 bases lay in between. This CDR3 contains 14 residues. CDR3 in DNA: TGTGCCAGTAGTGCCGAGAGCGTCAAAAACATTCAGTACTTC. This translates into CASSAESVKNIQYF.

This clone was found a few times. CDR3 protein: CASSPHPRQGASRYEQYF. CDR3 coding DNA: TGTGCCAGCAGCCCTCACCCTAGACAGGGGGCTTCGCGTTACGAGCAGTACTTC. The V and J genes are TRBV7-8 and TRBJ2-7, with 10 bases that match TRBD1. V lost 5 bases and J lost 4; bases outside the gene matches: 17. The germline V gene encodes CDR1 SGHVS and CDR2 FQNEAQ. This CDR3 has 18 amino acids.

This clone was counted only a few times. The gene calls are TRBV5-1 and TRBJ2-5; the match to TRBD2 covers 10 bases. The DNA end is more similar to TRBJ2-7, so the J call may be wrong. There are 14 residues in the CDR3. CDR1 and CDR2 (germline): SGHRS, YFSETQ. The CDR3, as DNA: TGCGCCAGTAGACTAGCGGGCAGTTCCTACGAGCAGTACTTC. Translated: CASRLAGSSYEQYF.

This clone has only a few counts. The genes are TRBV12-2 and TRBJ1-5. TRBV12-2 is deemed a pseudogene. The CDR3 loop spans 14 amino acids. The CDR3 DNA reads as TGTGCAAGTCGCTTAGATAGTAGCAATCAGCCCCAGCATTTT. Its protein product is CASRLDSSNQPQHF.